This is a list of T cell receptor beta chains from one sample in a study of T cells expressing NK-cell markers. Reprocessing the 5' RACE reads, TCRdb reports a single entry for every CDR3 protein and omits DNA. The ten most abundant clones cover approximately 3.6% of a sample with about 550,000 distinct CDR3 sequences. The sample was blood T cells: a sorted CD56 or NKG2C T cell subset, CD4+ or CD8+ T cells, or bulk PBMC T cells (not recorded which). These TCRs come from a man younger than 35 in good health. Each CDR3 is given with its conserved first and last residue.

CDR3 protein: CASSPLGPQGTNQPQHF
V gene: TRBV27
J gene: TRBJ1-5

CDR3 protein: CASSLGGGGKAKNIQYF
V gene: TRBV5-6
J gene: TRBJ2-4

CDR3 protein: CASSQGGAREKLFF
V gene: TRBV4-3
J gene: TRBJ1-4

CDR3 protein: CSVVVLAGGFDEQFF
V gene: TRBV29-1
J gene: TRBJ2-1

CDR3 protein: CASSQLGLYSGANVLTF
V gene: TRBV4-3
J gene: TRBJ2-6

CDR3 protein: CASSLAGGRFYEQYF
V gene: TRBV5-1
J gene: TRBJ2-7

CDR3 protein: CASSLTGTGTYEQYF
V gene: TRBV7-3
J gene: TRBJ2-7

CDR3 protein: CASSLEGRAKYYEQYF
V gene: TRBV5-1
J gene: TRBJ2-7

CDR3 protein: CASSPQSGTLNNEQFF
V gene: TRBV7-9
J gene: TRBJ2-1

CDR3 protein: CASSLSSGRGREQFF
V gene: TRBV12-3/TRBV12-4
J gene: TRBJ2-1

CDR3 protein: CASSHLSGGGYNEQFF
V gene: TRBV3-1
J gene: TRBJ2-1

CDR3 protein: CSARPGLASGQYF
V gene: TRBV20-1
J gene: TRBJ2-7

CDR3 protein: CSATPPGQGEETQYF
V gene: TRBV20-1
J gene: TRBJ2-5

CDR3 protein: CASSSAGTTRETQYF
V gene: TRBV7-7
J gene: TRBJ2-5

CDR3 protein: CSARDPQGEQYF
V gene: TRBV20-1
J gene: TRBJ2-5

CDR3 protein: CASTPLQGTGYNEQFF
V gene: TRBV19
J gene: TRBJ2-1

CDR3 protein: CASSQQRGANNNEQFF
V gene: TRBV4-2
J gene: TRBJ2-1

CDR3 protein: CATGTDYSNQPQHF
V gene: TRBV24-1
J gene: TRBJ1-5

CDR3 protein: CATSDWASGDQETQYF
V gene: TRBV24-1
J gene: TRBJ2-5

CDR3 protein: CASSPGLGMYEQFF
V gene: TRBV18
J gene: TRBJ2-1

CDR3 protein: CAISDLVVRNYNEQFF
V gene: TRBV10-3
J gene: TRBJ2-1

CDR3 protein: CASSLASLTSRTDTQYF
V gene: TRBV12-3/TRBV12-4
J gene: TRBJ2-3

CDR3 protein: CASSLLEGGQETQYF
V gene: TRBV28
J gene: TRBJ2-5

CDR3 protein: CASSPRLAGGPRDTQYF
V gene: TRBV5-1
J gene: TRBJ2-3

CDR3 protein: CASSSGLAHQETQYF
V gene: TRBV7-2
J gene: TRBJ2-5

CDR3 protein: CASTQAGPGNTIYF
V gene: TRBV7-2
J gene: TRBJ1-3

CDR3 protein: CASSPLRTSSDSYEQYF
V gene: TRBV3-1
J gene: TRBJ2-7

CDR3 protein: CASSYSSAGVYYNEQFF
V gene: TRBV6-5
J gene: TRBJ2-1

CDR3 protein: CATSGIRDLVGSNTGELFF
V gene: TRBV15
J gene: TRBJ2-2

CDR3 protein: CASSYANRGLEEYF
V gene: TRBV6-2/TRBV6-3
J gene: TRBJ2-4

CDR3 protein: CASSLKLSRAGADTEAFF
V gene: TRBV7-6
J gene: TRBJ1-1

CDR3 protein: CASSTGPGNEQFF
V gene: TRBV7-2
J gene: TRBJ2-1

CDR3 protein: CASSDPNPRANSYNEQFF
V gene: TRBV10-1
J gene: TRBJ2-1

CDR3 protein: CASSQTPQGSQPQHF
V gene: TRBV3-1
J gene: TRBJ1-5

CDR3 protein: CASSDQNIQYF
V gene: TRBV7-9
J gene: TRBJ2-4

CDR3 protein: CSAWDRAPANYGYTF
V gene: TRBV20-1
J gene: TRBJ1-2

CDR3 protein: CASSYGAENIQYF
V gene: TRBV6-5
J gene: TRBJ2-4

CDR3 protein: CASSVGDTTTDTQYF
V gene: TRBV9
J gene: TRBJ2-3

CDR3 protein: CASSPVGVGTADTQYF
V gene: TRBV12-3/TRBV12-4
J gene: TRBJ2-3

CDR3 protein: CASSLGVRGIPKNIQYF
V gene: TRBV5-1
J gene: TRBJ2-4

CDR3 protein: CSARLGQGAQPQHF
V gene: TRBV20-1
J gene: TRBJ1-5